One sample yielded the 24 T cell receptor beta chains listed below, sequenced in a study of T-cell reconstitution after alpha-beta-depleted transplantation in children. Preparation of the TCRbeta library involved a method that used unique molecular identifiers. TCRdb itself ran the PCR reads through MiXCR, one entry per CDR3 protein. This repertoire shows around 480,000 distinct CDR3 sequences, 32% found once; its top ten account for 2.4%. Sequenced here: PBMCs from the stem cell graft donor, sampled from the stem cell graft. All receptors derive from a human donor who donated a stem cell graft to a child with aplastic anemia.

The rearrangement links TRBV27 to TRBJ2-7; D is unresolved. This CDR3 has 15 amino acids. The V gene lost 5 bases and the J gene lost 0 bases, with 14 bases spanning the gap. Germline CDR1 reads MNHEY; CDR2 reads SMNVEV (reference sequence). The chain's CDR3 is CASSTRTASSYEQYF. The DNA of the CDR3 is TGTGCCAGCAGTACGCGGACGGCTAGCTCCTACGAGCAGTACTTC.

This chain connects TRBV7-2 to TRBJ1-4; 7 positions match TRBD1. The CDR3 runs 16 residues. V lost 5 bases, J lost 5 bases, and 11 bases stayed unmatched. Germline V gives CDR1 SGHTA, CDR2 FQGNSA. The CDR3 reads CASSPRQGGRNEKLFF. CDR3 sequence (DNA): TGTGCCAGCAGCCCCCGTCAAGGGGGCAGGAATGAAAAACTGTTTTTT. The complete variable domain, with remaining parts taken from reference TRBV7-2 and TRBJ1-4, reads GAGVSQSPSNKVTEKGKDVELRCDPISGHTALYWYRQSLGQGLEFLIYFQGNSAPDKSGLPSDRFSAERTGGSVSTLTIQRTQQEDSAVYLCASSPRQGGRNEKLFFGSGTQLSVL.

This sequence joins TRBV5-1 and TRBJ2-7; 7 bases map to TRBD1. V shed 4 bases, J shed 2 bases, and the junction held 6 bases outside the gene matches. The CDR3 runs 14 residues. Per germline, CDR1 SGHRS and CDR2 YFSETQ. The CDR3 DNA reads as TGCGCCAGCAGCAAGACAGGGTTGGCCTACGAGCAGTACTTC. This sequence encodes CASSKTGLAYEQYF. Variable domain in full (rest from reference TRBV5-1 and TRBJ2-7): KAGVTQTPRYLIKTRGQQVTLSCSPISGHRSVSWYQQTPGQGLQFLFEYFSETQRNKGNFPGRFSGRQFSNSRSEMNVSTLELGDSALYLCASSKTGLAYEQYFGPGTRLTVT.

This clonotype was observed a few times. The rearrangement uses TRBV20-1 and TRBJ2-1; TRBD2 matches at 9 bases. Germline trimming cut 6 bases from V and 5 bases from J; bases unmatched to any gene: 5. The CDR3 has 13 residues. Looked up from germline, CDR1 is DFQATT and CDR2 is SNEGSKA (reference sequence). The CDR3 coding sequence is TGCAGTGCGTGGACTAGCGAAGACAATGAGCAGTTCTTC. The encoded protein is CSAWTSEDNEQFF.

This clonotype was seen only a few times. The chain is built from TRBV19 and TRBJ2-1; possibly TRBD1 or TRBD2 for D (7 bases each). V dropped 5 bases and J dropped 8 bases, with 31 bases sitting between them. This CDR3 has 19 amino acids. Germline V gives CDR1 LNHDA, CDR2 SQIVND (reference sequence). CDR3 protein: CASSGRRGGATGVLDEQFF. The CDR3 DNA reads as TGTGCCAGTAGTGGAAGGCGGGGAGGGGCTACAGGGGTTTTGGATGAGCAGTTCTTC.

V gene TRBV15 combines with J gene TRBJ2-1, with D tentatively TRBD1 (6 bases). Germline V lookup: CDR1 LNHNV, CDR2 YYDKDF (reference sequence). The CDR3 has 13 residues. V lost 8 bases and J lost 9, with 17 bases in between. As DNA, the CDR3 is TGTGCCACCGGCCGCTCTTTAGGGGGTGAGCAGTTCTTC. This sequence encodes CATGRSLGGEQFF.

A few counts support this clonotype. V gene TRBV20-1 combines with J gene TRBJ1-5; D is undetermined. CDR3 length: 13 amino acids. In germline, CDR1 is DFQATT, CDR2 SNEGSKA (reference sequence). Trimming took 3 bases from V and 0 from J, leaving 6 bases between them. CDR3 DNA sequence: TGCAGTGCTAGTGGGGATAGCAATCAGCCCCAGCATTTT. Residues: CSASGDSNQPQHF.

This clonotype has only a few counts. The rearrangement uses TRBV11-2 and TRBJ2-1, with 13 positions matching TRBD2. The CDR3 consists of 17 residues. V lost 5 bases, J lost 9 bases, and 13 bases stayed unmatched. Germline loops: CDR1 SGHAT, CDR2 FQNNGV. DNA of the CDR3: TGTGCCAGCAGCCGGGGGCGGACTAGCGGGAGACCTAGTGAGCAGTTCTTC. It translates to CASSRGRTSGRPSEQFF.

The chain combines TRBV12-3 or TRBV12-4 with TRBJ2-5; D is undetermined. Trimming took off 6 bases at V and 3 bases at J, with 8 bases between the two ends. The CDR3 spans 12 residues. The CDR3 nucleotides are TGTGCCAGCAGCCGGGCGGAAGAGACCCAGTACTTC. It codes for CASSRAEETQYF.

This clonotype came up a few times. The chain carries TRBV20-1 and TRBJ2-1; 12 bases align to TRBD2. Trimming took 5 bases from V and 7 from J; bases not matched to a gene: 9. The germline V gene has CDR1 DFQATT and CDR2 SNEGSKA (reference sequence). The CDR3 extends over 15 amino acids. The CDR3 DNA sequence: TGCAGTGCTTTTAAGACTAGCGGGAGTGGTAATGAGCAGTTCTTC. Encoded protein: CSAFKTSGSGNEQFF.

This clonotype was picked up a small number of times. V usage is TRBV5-1 and J usage is TRBJ1-4, with 7 bases matching TRBD1. From germline, CDR1 is SGHRS and CDR2 YFSETQ. V shed 3 bases and J 5 bases; nucleotides not matched to a gene: 13. This CDR3 region has 17 residues. In DNA, the CDR3 is TGCGCCAGCAGCTCGATGACAGGGCTGAAGGGGAATGAAAAACTGTTTTTT. As protein: CASSSMTGLKGNEKLFF.

This sequence joins TRBV12-3 or TRBV12-4 and TRBJ1-2, with D possibly matching TRBD1 (5 bases). The CDR3 is made up of 15 amino acids. V was pared by 1 base and J by 2 bases, with 11 bases between. The DNA for the CDR3 is TGTGCCAGCAGTTTAGTAGGGACGGGAAACTATGGCTACACCTTC. Amino acid sequence: CASSLVGTGNYGYTF.

The sample holds a few counts of this clonotype. The chain uses TRBV29-1 and TRBJ2-1; 7 bases match TRBD2. V lost 2 bases to trimming and J lost 9 bases; unmatched junction nucleotides: 10. This CDR3 has 14 amino acids. From germline, CDR1 is SQVTM and CDR2 ANQGSEA. CDR3 sequence: CSVEPSGRGTEQFF. The CDR3 DNA sequence: TGCAGCGTTGAACCTAGCGGTCGGGGGACTGAGCAGTTCTTC.

The rearrangement uses TRBV19 and TRBJ2-3, with D possibly being TRBD1 (5 bases). The V gene's germline CDR1 is LNHDA and CDR2 SQIVND (reference sequence). The V gene lost 0 bases and the J gene lost 4 bases, with 11 bases spanning the gap. The CDR3 extends over 15 amino acids. The DNA for the CDR3 is TGTGCCAGTAGTATAGATCGCAGGGAAGCAGATACGCAGTATTTT. Its translation is CASSIDRREADTQYF.

This clonotype showed up just a few times. The germline gene is not matched at one end of the junction; a read error may be the cause. The DNA for the CDR3 is TGTGCCAGCAGCTTAGCGGATAATTCACCCCTCCACTTT. Protein: CASSLADNSPLHF. The chain links TRBV12-3 or TRBV12-4 to TRBJ1-6; D unclear. CDR3 length: 13 amino acids.

V usage is TRBV27 and J usage is TRBJ1-5, with D tentatively TRBD1 (6 bases). The ends were cut back, 3 bases at V and 6 bases at J, with 15 bases in the middle. Per the germline V gene, CDR1 is MNHEY and CDR2 is SMNVEV (reference sequence). The CDR3 spans 15 residues. CDR3 sequence (DNA): TGTGCCAGCAGTTTGACAGGTATCTTTTCTCAGCCCCAGCATTTT. It is translated as CASSLTGIFSQPQHF.

The chain is built from TRBV14 and TRBJ2-1, with 9 bases matching TRBD1. Per germline, CDR1 SGHDN and CDR2 FVKESK. V gave up 1 base and J gave up 2 bases; unmatched junction bases: 0. This CDR3 has 15 amino acids. The CDR3 is CASSQGDRAYNEQFF. CDR3 sequence (DNA): TGTGCCAGCAGCCAAGGGGACAGGGCCTACAATGAGCAGTTCTTC.

This rearrangement joins TRBV6-5 to TRBJ2-1, with TRBD2 matching over 9 bases. The CDR3 contains 16 residues. The germline V gene has CDR1 MNHEY and CDR2 SVGAGI. J gave up 7 bases and V 0 bases, and 7 bases lay outside the gene matches. Here the CDR3 DNA reads TGTGCCAGCAGTTACTCGCGGGAGGGCCCTAAAAATGAGCAGTTCTTC. This codes for CASSYSREGPKNEQFF.

The V gene is TRBV19, the J gene TRBJ2-1; 7 bases fit TRBD1. Losses at the gene ends were 6 bases for V and 4 bases for J; bases not matched to a gene: 9. CDR1 and CDR2 from the germline V gene are LNHDA and SQIVND (reference sequence). There are 15 residues in the CDR3. Here the CDR3 reads CASSLRGTEYNEQFF. The CDR3 region has the DNA TGTGCCAGTAGCCTGAGGGGGACAGAGTACAATGAGCAGTTCTTC.

The chain recombines TRBV12-3 or TRBV12-4 with TRBJ2-5; D ambiguous. This CDR3 has 12 amino acids. V lost 3 bases and J 5 bases, leaving 7 bases between the germline ends. This CDR3 reads CASSFKEETQYF. The CDR3 nucleotides are TGTGCCAGCAGTTTTAAAGAGGAGACCCAGTACTTC.

This sequence joins TRBV9 and TRBJ2-1, with unresolved D. The germline V gene encodes CDR1 SGDLS and CDR2 YYNGEE. The CDR3 contains 15 residues. The V end was cut by 2 bases, the J end by 7 bases, with 16 bases between. CDR3 sequence reads: CASSVGSLSANEQFF. CDR3 bases: TGTGCCAGCAGCGTTGGTTCGTTATCGGCAAATGAGCAGTTCTTC. Supplemented by reference TRBV9 and TRBJ2-1, the full variable domain reads DSGVTQTPKHLITATGQRVTLRCSPRSGDLSVYWYQQSLDQGLQFLIQYYNGEERAKGNILERFSAQQFPDLHSELNLSSLELGDSALYFCASSVGSLSANEQFFGPGTRLTVL.

The V gene is TRBV20-1, the J gene TRBJ2-1; TRBD2 matches at 7 bases. CDR1 and CDR2 from the germline V gene are DFQATT and SNEGSKA (reference sequence). J gave up 3 bases and V 4 bases, and 3 bases lay outside the gene matches. CDR3 size: 13 residues. CDR3 sequence reads: CSAKGGSYNEQFF. Written as DNA, the CDR3 is TGCAGTGCTAAGGGCGGGAGCTACAATGAGCAGTTCTTC.

In its sample, this clonotype was seen a few times. The rearrangement joins TRBV7-9 to TRBJ1-2; tentative D call: TRBD1 (5 bases). Looked up from germline, CDR1 is SEHNR and CDR2 is FQNEAQ (reference sequence). V shed 6 bases and J shed 6 bases, with 14 bases lying between them. This CDR3 contains 13 residues. CDR3 DNA sequence: TGTGCCAGCAGGTCCCAACAGGATCATGGCTACACCTTC. Residues: CASRSQQDHGYTF. Together with reference TRBV7-9 and TRBJ1-2, the CDR3 gives the full variable domain: DTGVSQNPRHKITKRGQNVTFRCDPISEHNRLYWYRQTLGQGPEFLTYFQNEAQLEKSRLLSDRFSAERPKGSFSTLEIQRTEQGDSAMYLCASRSQQDHGYTFGSGTRLTVV.

Here the CDR3 DNA reads TGTGCCAGCAGCCAAGATACGAGGGGAACCTACAATGAGCAGTTCTTC. Translated, it gives CASSQDTRGTYNEQFF. The chain carries TRBV3-1 and TRBJ2-1; D is tentatively TRBD1 or TRBD2 (5 bases each). The CDR3 length is 16 residues. Looked up from germline, CDR1 is LGHDT and CDR2 is YNNKEL (reference sequence). V lost 0 bases to trimming and J lost 2 bases, with 11 bases between them.